A single sample is the source of the 4 T cell receptor beta chains below, sequenced in a study of cytomegalovirus exposure and HLA in healthy donors. The PCR made use of 60 Vbeta and 13 Jbeta primers. The assay was immunoSEQ multiplex PCR, and TCRdb's table has in-frame clones only and misses some. Found here are about 120,000 clones, about 80% of them singletons; the top ten hold approximately 30%. Sample: PBMCs. The origin of the receptors is a man in his fifties or sixties in good health and CMV-seropositive.

The gene calls are TRBV5-6 and TRBJ1-1; D is undetermined. Trimming cost V 0 bases and J 4 bases, with 13 bases left between them. Germline CDR1 SGHDT, CDR2 YYEEEE. There are 15 residues in the CDR3. The CDR3 sequence is CASSLVADRSTEAFF. In DNA, the CDR3 is TGTGCCAGCAGCTTGGTGGCCGATCGGAGCACTGAAGCTTTCTTT.

The rearrangement joins TRBV19 to TRBJ2-1; D ambiguous. V was trimmed by 11 bases and J by 0 bases, leaving 11 bases between them. CDR3 length: 13 residues. In germline, CDR1 is LNHDA, CDR2 SQIVND (reference sequence). The CDR3 protein is CAVGQNSYNEQFF. In nucleotides, the CDR3 is TGTGCCGTTGGGCAGAACTCCTACAATGAGCAGTTCTTC.

V gene TRBV5-8 combines with J gene TRBJ1-5; D unclear. CDR3 length equals 15 residues. V was pared by 0 bases and J by 0 bases, with 7 bases between. Germline V gene data show CDR1 as SGHTS and CDR2 as YDEGEE. DNA for the CDR3: TGTGCCAGCAGCTTGGCGGGGAATAGCAATCAGCCCCAGCATTTT. Protein product: CASSLAGNSNQPQHF.

CDR3 sequence reads: CASSAPVRNTEAFF. Written as DNA, the CDR3 is TGTGCCAGCAGTGCTCCGGTAAGGAACACTGAAGCTTTCTTT. This chain joins TRBV5-5 and TRBJ1-1; no clear D gene. CDR3 size: 14 residues. The ends were cut back, 5 bases at V and 1 base at J, with 12 bases in the middle. Germline CDR1 reads SGHKS; CDR2 reads YYEKEE (reference sequence).